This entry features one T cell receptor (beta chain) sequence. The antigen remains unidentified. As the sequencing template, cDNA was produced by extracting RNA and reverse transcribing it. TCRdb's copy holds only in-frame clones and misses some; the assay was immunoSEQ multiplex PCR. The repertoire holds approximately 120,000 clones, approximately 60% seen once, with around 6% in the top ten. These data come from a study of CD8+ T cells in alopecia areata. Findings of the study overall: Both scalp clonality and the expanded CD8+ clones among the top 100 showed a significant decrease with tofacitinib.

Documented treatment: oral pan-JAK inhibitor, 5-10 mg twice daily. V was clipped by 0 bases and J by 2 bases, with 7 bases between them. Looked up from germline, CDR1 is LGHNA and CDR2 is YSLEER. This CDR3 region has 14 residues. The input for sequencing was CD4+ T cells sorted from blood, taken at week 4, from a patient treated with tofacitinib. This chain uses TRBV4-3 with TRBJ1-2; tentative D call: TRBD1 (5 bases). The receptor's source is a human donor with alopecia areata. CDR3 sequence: CASSQDGGNYGYTF. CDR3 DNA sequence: TGCGCCAGCAGCCAAGACGGGGGAAACTATGGCTACACCTTC.